The rows below give T cell receptor beta chains drawn from one sample of a study of cytomegalovirus exposure and HLA in healthy donors. Repertoires were generated with immunoSEQ multiplex PCR, while TCRdb's copy carries only in-frame clones and drops some. Its listing shows 95,000 to 150,000 clones. Sample: PBMCs. These receptors all come from a man aged 18 to 35 in good health and CMV-seronegative. Each CDR3 is given with its conserved first and last residue. Each record gives: D gene, J gene, V gene, CDR3 length, CDR3 DNA, CDR3 protein. D genes are given only for firm matches.

TRBD1	TRBJ1-6	TRBV28	15	TGTGCCAGCAGTTTAAGGGGGCCCTATAATTCACCCCTCCACTTT	CASSLRGPYNSPLHF
TRBD1	TRBJ2-7	TRBV27	14	TGTGCCAGCAGACTTGGACAGGGTAGCCACGAGCAGTACTTC	CASRLGQGSHEQYF
-	TRBJ1-6	TRBV7-2	16	TGTGCCAGCAGCCCACGTGACAGCCAGCTTAATTCACCCCTCCACTTT	CASSPRDSQLNSPLHF
-	TRBJ2-5	TRBV28	14	TGTGCCAGTATACCGGGACTCCGGTGGGAGACCCAGTACTTC	CASIPGLRWETQYF
TRBD1	TRBJ2-5	TRBV4-1	18	TGCGCCAGCAGCCAAGAGAGGGGACAGGGGGCAGTTGTGGAGACCCAGTACTTC	CASSQERGQGAVVETQYF
TRBD1	TRBJ1-2	TRBV5-1	15	TGCGCCAGCAGCAGAGGGACAGGGGGCAGTTATGGCTACACCTTC	CASSRGTGGSYGYTF
-	TRBJ1-3	TRBV15	16	TGTGCCACCAGCAGAGAGGCTGGGCCCAGACCAAACACCATATATTTT	CATSREAGPRPNTIYF
-	TRBJ2-1	TRBV13	18	TGTGCCAGCAGCTTACCATACCAGGGCGAGAGGACCTACAATGAGCAGTTCTTC	CASSLPYQGERTYNEQFF
-	TRBJ1-2	TRBV11-2	16	TGTGCCAGCAGCTTAGAAGCGGGACAAGGGGCAGGGGGCTACACCTTC	CASSLEAGQGAGGYTF
-	TRBJ1-2	TRBV18	15	TGTGCCAGCTCACCAGGCGGAGGCTCTAACTATGGCTACACCTTC	CASSPGGGSNYGYTF
-	TRBJ1-1	TRBV4-1	15	TGCGCCAGCAGCCATTTCGACAGACAGAACACTGAAGCTTTCTTT	CASSHFDRQNTEAFF
TRBD1	TRBJ1-4	TRBV2	15	TGTGCCAGCAGCGATCCTACAGGGGATGATGAAAAACTGTTTTTT	CASSDPTGDDEKLFF
TRBD1	TRBJ2-6	TRBV27	16	TGTGCCAGCAGCCCTTACAGGGGACCTGGGGCCAACGTCCTGACTTTC	CASSPYRGPGANVLTF
-	TRBJ2-7	TRBV16	14	TGTGCCAGCAGCCGGCCAGGACAGCAGTACGAGCAGTACTTC	CASSRPGQQYEQYF
TRBD2	TRBJ2-5	TRBV30	17	TGTGCCTGGAGTCCCACCAGGACTAGCGGGGGTCGAGAGACCCAGTACTTC	CAWSPTRTSGGRETQYF
-	TRBJ2-7	TRBV28	15	TGTGCCAGCAGTTTTAAACCGGGGGAACGATACGAGCAGTACTTC	CASSFKPGERYEQYF
-	TRBJ2-7	TRBV5-4	16	TGTGCCAGCAGCTTGGTCCCCAACCCCAGGTTCTACGAGCAGTACTTC	CASSLVPNPRFYEQYF
TRBD2	TRBJ2-1	TRBV11-2	16	TGTGCCAGCAGCTTTGGAGCGGGGGGGCTATACAATGAGCAGTTCTTC	CASSFGAGGLYNEQFF
TRBD1	TRBJ2-1	TRBV27	16	TGTGCCAGCAGTCAAGACCTTGGGACAGCGAACAATGAGCAGTTCTTC	CASSQDLGTANNEQFF
TRBD2	TRBJ2-7	TRBV11-3	15	TGTGCCAGCAGCTCTTCTAGCGGGGTCTCCTACGAGCAGTACTTC	CASSSSSGVSYEQYF
-	TRBJ2-7	TRBV9	14	TGTGCCAGCAGCGATGGTATGCGCTCCTACGAGCAGTACTTC	CASSDGMRSYEQYF
-	TRBJ2-7	TRBV6-1	15	TGTGCCAGCAGTCCGGACAGCAGGGCCTCCTACGAGCAGTACTTC	CASSPDSRASYEQYF
-	TRBJ1-1	TRBV6-4	16	TGTGCCAGCAGTGACTCGGCAGGGGCTGGTGACACCGAAGCTTTCTTT	CASSDSAGAGDTEAFF
-	TRBJ2-2	TRBV9	13	TGTGCCAGCAGCCCCGATCGGGCCGGGGAGCTGTTTTTT	CASSPDRAGELFF
TRBD1	TRBJ1-2	TRBV6-5	12	TGTGCCAGCAGTTCAGGGGGAGATGGCTACACCTTC	CASSSGGDGYTF
-	TRBJ1-1	TRBV19	14	TGTGCCAGTTCCCGAGGGATTTTGAACACTGAAGCTTTCTTT	CASSRGILNTEAFF